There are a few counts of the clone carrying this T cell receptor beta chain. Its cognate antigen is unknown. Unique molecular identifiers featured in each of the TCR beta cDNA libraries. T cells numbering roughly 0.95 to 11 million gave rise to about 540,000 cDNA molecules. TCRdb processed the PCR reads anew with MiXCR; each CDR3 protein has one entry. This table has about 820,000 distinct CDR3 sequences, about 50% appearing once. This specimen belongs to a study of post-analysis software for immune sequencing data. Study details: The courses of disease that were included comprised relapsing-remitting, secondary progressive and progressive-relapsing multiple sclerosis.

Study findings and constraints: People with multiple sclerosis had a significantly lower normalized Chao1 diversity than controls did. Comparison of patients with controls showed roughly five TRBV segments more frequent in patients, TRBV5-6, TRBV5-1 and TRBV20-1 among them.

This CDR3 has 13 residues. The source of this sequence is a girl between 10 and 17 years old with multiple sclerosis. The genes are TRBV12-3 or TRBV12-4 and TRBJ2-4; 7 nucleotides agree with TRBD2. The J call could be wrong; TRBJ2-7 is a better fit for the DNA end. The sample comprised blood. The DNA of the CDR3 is TGTGCCAGCAGCCCAGCGGGGAAGTACGAGCAGTACTTC. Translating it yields CASSPAGKYEQYF.